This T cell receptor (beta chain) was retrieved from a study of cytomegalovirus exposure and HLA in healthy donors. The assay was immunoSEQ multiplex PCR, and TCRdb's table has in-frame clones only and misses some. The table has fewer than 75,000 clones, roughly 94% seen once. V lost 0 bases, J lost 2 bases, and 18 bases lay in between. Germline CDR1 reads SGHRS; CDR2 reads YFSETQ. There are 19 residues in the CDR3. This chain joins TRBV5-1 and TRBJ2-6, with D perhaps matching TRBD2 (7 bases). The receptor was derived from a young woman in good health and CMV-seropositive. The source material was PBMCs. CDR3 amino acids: CASSLGGAFAGAGANVLTF. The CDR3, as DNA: TGCGCCAGCAGCTTGGGGGGGGCATTCGCGGGGGCTGGGGCCAACGTCCTGACTTTC.